This T cell receptor (beta chain) comes out of a study of cytomegalovirus exposure and HLA in healthy donors. PCR amplification relied on 60 Vbeta primers (plus 13 Jbeta primers). TCRdb's copy holds only in-frame clones and misses some; the assay was immunoSEQ multiplex PCR. Among roughly 120,000 clones, about 79% were seen once, and the ten largest hold 2.5% to 3%. A note on this clone: Its antigen is unknown.

The CDR3 length is 14 residues. Germline CDR1 SEHNR, CDR2 FQNEAQ (reference sequence). V lost 5 bases to trimming and J lost 4 bases, with 14 bases between them. Study-wide points: Three of the chains that were CMV-associated were confirmed in vitro to be specific for CMV antigens.

The sample taken for sequencing was PBMCs. The sequence was obtained from a woman aged 18-35 years in good health and CMV-seropositive. The chain joins TRBV7-9 to TRBJ2-5; a possible D gene is TRBD1 (6 bases). DNA of the CDR3: TGTGCCAGCAGCCAGGGGTCGGAAGGAGAGACCCAGTACTTC. Translation gives CASSQGSEGETQYF.